This TCR beta chain was sequenced in a study of T cells after posttransplantation cyclophosphamide. General study results and limits: Recipient CMV seropositivity and CMV reactivation strongly tracked TRB clonality. Blood and skin or GI T cell repertoires showed limited TRB overlap.

Busulfan-fludarabine conditioning, marrow transplant, and cyclophosphamide on days +3 and +4 were administered. The method was immunoSEQ multiplex PCR; TCRdb's version includes in-frame clones alone and lacks a portion of them. The sample gives around 2,000 clones, about 77% of which show up once; approximately 19% is in the top ten. Trimming removed 3 bases at V and 0 bases at J, with 5 bases between. CDR1 and CDR2 from the germline V gene are GTSNPN and SVGIG (reference sequence). The CDR3 contains 13 residues. Concerning this clone: What it binds is unknown.

V gene TRBV30 combines with J gene TRBJ2-2, with no clear D. Sequencing was performed on PBMCs, taken about 310 days after allogeneic stem cell transplant with posttransplant cyclophosphamide. This receptor was taken from a male patient in his thirties who received an allogeneic stem cell transplant from a related donor, was CMV-positive, and had acute GVHD only. The T cells may partly be graft donor cells. CDR3 sequence reads: CAWRLANTGELFF. Written as DNA, the CDR3 is TGTGCCTGGAGACTGGCGAACACCGGGGAGCTGTTTTTT.